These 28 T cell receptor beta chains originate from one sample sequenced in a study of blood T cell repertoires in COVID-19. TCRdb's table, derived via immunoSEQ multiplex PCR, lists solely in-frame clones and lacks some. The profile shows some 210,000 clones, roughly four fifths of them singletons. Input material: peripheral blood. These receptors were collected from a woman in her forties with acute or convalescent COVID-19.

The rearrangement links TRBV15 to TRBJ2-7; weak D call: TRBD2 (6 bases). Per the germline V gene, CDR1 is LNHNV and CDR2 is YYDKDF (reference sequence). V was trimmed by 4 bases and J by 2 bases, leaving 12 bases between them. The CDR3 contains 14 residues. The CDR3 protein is CATSKGEVPYEQYF. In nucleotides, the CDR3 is TGTGCCACCAGCAAAGGGGAGGTTCCCTACGAGCAGTACTTC.

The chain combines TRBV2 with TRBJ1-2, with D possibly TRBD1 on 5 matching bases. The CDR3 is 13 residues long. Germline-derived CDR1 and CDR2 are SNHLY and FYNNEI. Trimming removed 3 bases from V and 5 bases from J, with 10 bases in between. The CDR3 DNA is TGTGCCAGCAGTGATGGGCAGGGATATGGCTACACCTTC. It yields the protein CASSDGQGYGYTF.

This CDR3 is CASGLVLGDEQYF. The CDR3 DNA reads as TGTGCTAGTGGTTTGGTACTAGGCGACGAGCAGTACTTC. V usage is TRBV12-5 and J usage is TRBJ2-7; maybe TRBD2 (5 bases). CDR3 size: 13 residues. Germline assignment: CDR1 LGHNT and CDR2 FRNRAP. V lost 0 bases and J 5 bases, leaving 8 bases between the germline ends.

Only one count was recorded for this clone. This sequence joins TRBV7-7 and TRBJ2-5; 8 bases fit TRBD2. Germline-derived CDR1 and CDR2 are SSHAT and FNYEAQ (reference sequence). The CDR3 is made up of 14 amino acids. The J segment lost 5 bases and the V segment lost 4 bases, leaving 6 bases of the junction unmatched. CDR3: CASSSGTRGETQYF. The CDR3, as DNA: TGTGCCAGCAGCTCTGGGACTAGGGGCGAGACCCAGTACTTC.

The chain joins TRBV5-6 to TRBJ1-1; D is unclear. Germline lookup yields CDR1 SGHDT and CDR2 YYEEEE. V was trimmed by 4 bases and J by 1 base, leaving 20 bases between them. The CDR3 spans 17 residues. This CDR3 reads CASSPWRQLKGNTEAFF. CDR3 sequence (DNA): TGTGCCAGCAGCCCCTGGAGGCAACTCAAAGGGAACACTGAAGCTTTCTTT.

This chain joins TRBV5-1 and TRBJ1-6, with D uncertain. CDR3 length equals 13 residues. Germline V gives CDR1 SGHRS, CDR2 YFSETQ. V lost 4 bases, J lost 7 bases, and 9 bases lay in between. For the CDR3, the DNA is TGCGCCAGCAGCGCGGAACCGAATTCACCCCTCCACTTT. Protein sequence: CASSAEPNSPLHF.

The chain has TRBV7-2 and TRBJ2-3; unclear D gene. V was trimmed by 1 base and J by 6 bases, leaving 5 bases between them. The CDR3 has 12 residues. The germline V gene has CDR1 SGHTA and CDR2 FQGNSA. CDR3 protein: CASSLDGDTQYF. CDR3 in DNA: TGTGCCAGCAGCTTAGACGGGGATACGCAGTATTTT.

CDR3 sequence reads: CASSLVTTGYGYTF. Written as DNA, the CDR3 is TGTGCCAGCAGCTTAGTGACGACAGGCTATGGCTACACCTTC. The genes are TRBV7-2 and TRBJ1-2; D perhaps matches TRBD1 (6 bases). The CDR3 extends over 14 amino acids. Trimming left V 1 base short and J 4 bases short, with 10 bases between. Germline CDR1 and CDR2: SGHTA and FQGNSA.

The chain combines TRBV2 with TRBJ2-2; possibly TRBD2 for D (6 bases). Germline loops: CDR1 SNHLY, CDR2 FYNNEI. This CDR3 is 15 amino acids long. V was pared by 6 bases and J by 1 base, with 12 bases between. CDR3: CASRDWGLNTGELFF. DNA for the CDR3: TGTGCCAGCAGGGACTGGGGACTGAACACCGGGGAGCTGTTTTTT.

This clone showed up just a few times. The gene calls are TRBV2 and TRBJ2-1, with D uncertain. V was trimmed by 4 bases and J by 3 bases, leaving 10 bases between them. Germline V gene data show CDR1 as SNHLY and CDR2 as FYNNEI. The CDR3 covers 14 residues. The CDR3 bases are TGTGCCAGCAGTGCTGAACGGTACTACAATGAGCAGTTCTTC. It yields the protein CASSAERYYNEQFF.

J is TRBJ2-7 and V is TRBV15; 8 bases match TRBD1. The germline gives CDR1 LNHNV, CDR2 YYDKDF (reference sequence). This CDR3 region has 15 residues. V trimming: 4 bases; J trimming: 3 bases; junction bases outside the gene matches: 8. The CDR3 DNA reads TGTGCCACCAGCACGGCCGGACAGGGAGGCTACGAGCAGTACTTC. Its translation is CATSTAGQGGYEQYF.

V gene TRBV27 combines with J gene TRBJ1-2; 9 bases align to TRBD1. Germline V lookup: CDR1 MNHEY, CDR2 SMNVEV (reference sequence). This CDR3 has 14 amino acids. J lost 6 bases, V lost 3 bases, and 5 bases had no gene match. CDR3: CASSLGTGNHGYTF. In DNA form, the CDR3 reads TGTGCCAGCAGTTTGGGGACAGGGAACCATGGCTACACCTTC.

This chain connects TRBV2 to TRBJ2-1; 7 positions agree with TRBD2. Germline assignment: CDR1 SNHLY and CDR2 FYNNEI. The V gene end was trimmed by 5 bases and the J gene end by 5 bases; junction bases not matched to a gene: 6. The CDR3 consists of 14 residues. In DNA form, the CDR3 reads TGTGCCAGCAGTTGGCTAGCGGTTAACAATGAGCAGTTCTTC. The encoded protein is CASSWLAVNNEQFF.

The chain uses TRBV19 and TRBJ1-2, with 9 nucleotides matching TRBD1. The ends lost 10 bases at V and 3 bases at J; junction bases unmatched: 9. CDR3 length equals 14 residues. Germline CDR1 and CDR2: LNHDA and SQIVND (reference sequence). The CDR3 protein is CATGTGSSYYGYTF. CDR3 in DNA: TGTGCCACAGGGACAGGGTCTTCCTACTATGGCTACACCTTC.

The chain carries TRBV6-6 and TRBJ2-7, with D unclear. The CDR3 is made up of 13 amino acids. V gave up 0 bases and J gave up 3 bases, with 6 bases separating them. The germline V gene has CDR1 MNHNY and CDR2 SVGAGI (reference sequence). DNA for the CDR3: TGTGCCAGCAGTTACTCGGAGTACTACGAGCAGTACTTC. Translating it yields CASSYSEYYEQYF.

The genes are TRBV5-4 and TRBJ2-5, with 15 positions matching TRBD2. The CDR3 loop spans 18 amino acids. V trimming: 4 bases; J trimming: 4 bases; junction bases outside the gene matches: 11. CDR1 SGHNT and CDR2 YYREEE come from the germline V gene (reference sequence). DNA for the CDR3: TGTGCCAGCAGCCCAAAACGGACTAGCGGGAGGGCCGGAGAGACCCAGTACTTC. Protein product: CASSPKRTSGRAGETQYF.

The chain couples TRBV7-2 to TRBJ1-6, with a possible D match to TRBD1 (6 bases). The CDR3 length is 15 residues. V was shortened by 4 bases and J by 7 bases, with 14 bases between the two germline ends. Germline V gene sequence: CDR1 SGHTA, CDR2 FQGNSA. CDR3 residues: CASSSTGTSNSPLHF. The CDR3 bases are TGTGCCAGCAGCTCCACCGGGACAAGCAATTCACCCCTCCACTTT.

CDR3 DNA sequence: TGTGCCAGCAGTGAAGCCAGGGACAGGGGTGATCAGCCCCAGCATTTT. Translation: CASSEARDRGDQPQHF. The chain joins TRBV6-1 to TRBJ1-5, with 10 nucleotides matching TRBD1. The CDR3 contains 16 residues. The V and J ends lost 0 bases and 5 bases, in that order; junction bases with no gene match: 4. The germline V gene encodes CDR1 MNHNS and CDR2 SASEGT.

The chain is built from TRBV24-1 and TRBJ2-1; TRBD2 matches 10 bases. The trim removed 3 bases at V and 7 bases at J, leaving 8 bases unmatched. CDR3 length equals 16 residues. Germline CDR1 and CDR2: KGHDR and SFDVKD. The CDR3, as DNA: TGTGCCACCAGTGATGGGAGCGGGGGGGCGCGAAATGAGCAGTTCTTC. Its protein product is CATSDGSGGARNEQFF.

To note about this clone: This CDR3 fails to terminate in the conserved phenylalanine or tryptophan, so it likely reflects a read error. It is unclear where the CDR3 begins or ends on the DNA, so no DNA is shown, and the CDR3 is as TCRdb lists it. The CDR3 spells CASSSTSPRGR. The chain joins TRBV11-3 to TRBJ1-6. The CDR3 is 11 residues long, ends included. Germline CDR1 reads SGHNT; CDR2 reads YENEEA.

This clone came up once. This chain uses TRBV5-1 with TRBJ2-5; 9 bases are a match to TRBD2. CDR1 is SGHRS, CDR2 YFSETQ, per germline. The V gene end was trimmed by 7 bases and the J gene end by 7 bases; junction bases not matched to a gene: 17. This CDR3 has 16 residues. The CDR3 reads CASDTQAGGRSGTQYF. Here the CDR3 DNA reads TGCGCCAGCGACACCCAAGCGGGGGGTCGGTCGGGGACCCAGTACTTC.

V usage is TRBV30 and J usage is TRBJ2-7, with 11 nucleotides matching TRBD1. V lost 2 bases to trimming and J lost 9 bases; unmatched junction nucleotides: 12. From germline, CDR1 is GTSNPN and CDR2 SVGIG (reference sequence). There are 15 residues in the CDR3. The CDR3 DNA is TGTGCCTGGAGTACCGGGACAGGGGGTGGTGTAGGGCAGTACTTC. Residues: CAWSTGTGGGVGQYF.

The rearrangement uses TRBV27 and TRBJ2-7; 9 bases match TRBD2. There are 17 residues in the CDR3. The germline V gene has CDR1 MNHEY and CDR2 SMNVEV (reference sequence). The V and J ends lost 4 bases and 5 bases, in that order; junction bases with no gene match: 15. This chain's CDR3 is CASSSPWAGGPLDEQYF. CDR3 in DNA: TGTGCCAGCAGTTCCCCCTGGGCGGGAGGGCCTTTAGACGAGCAGTACTTC.

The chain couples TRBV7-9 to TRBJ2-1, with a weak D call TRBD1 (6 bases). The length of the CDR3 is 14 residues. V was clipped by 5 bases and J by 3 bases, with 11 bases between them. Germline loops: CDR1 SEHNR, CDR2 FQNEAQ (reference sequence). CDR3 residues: CASSLPGHYNEQFF. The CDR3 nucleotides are TGTGCCAGCAGCCTACCGGGACACTACAATGAGCAGTTCTTC. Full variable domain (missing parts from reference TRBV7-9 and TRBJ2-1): DTGVSQNPRHKITKRGQNVTFRCDPISEHNRLYWYRQTLGQGPEFLTYFQNEAQLEKSRLLSDRFSAERPKGSFSTLEIQRTEQGDSAMYLCASSLPGHYNEQFFGPGTRLTVL.

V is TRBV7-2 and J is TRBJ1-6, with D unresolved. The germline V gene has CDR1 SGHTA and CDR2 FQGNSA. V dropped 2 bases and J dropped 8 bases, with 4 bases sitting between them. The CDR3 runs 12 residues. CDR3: CASSLSDSPLHF. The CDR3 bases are TGTGCCAGCAGCTTATCGGATTCACCCCTCCACTTT.

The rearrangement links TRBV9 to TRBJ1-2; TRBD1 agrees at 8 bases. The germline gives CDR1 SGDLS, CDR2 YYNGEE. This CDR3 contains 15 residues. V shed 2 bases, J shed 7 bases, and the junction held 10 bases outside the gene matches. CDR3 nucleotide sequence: TGTGCCAGCAGCGTCGCGAGGGACAGGCTCCCTGGCTACACCTTC. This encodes CASSVARDRLPGYTF.

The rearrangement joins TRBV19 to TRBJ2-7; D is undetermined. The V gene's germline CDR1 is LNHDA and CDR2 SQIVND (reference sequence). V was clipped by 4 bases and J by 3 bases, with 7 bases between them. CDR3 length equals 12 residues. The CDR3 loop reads CASSNNVYEQYF. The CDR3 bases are TGTGCCAGTAGTAACAACGTCTACGAGCAGTACTTC. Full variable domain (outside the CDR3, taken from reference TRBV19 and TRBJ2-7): DGGITQSPKYLFRKEGQNVTLSCEQNLNHDAMYWYRQDPGQGLRLIYYSQIVNDFQKGDIAEGYSVSREKKESFPLTVTSAQKNPTAFYLCASSNNVYEQYFGPGTRLTVT.

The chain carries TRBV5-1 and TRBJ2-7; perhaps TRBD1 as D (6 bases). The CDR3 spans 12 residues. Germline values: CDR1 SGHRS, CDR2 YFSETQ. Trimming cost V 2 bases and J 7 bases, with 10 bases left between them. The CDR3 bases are TGCGCCAGCAGCTTCGCGAGGGGGGAGCAGTACTTC. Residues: CASSFARGEQYF. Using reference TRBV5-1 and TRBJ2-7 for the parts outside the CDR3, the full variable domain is KAGVTQTPRYLIKTRGQQVTLSCSPISGHRSVSWYQQTPGQGLQFLFEYFSETQRNKGNFPGRFSGRQFSNSRSEMNVSTLELGDSALYLCASSFARGEQYFGPGTRLTVT.